These 22 T cell receptor beta chains came from one sample sequenced in a study of blood T cells in healthy people across ages. Primed by a sample-barcoded 5' primer and a J-beta primer mix, a second PCR proceeded for about 7 to 11 cycles. TCRdb called the 5' RACE reads again in MiXCR, with one record for every CDR3 protein. This sample carries around 1,800,000 distinct CDR3 sequences, roughly two fifths of them seen once, and the ten largest clones take approximately 22%. Input material: blood. The receptors were gathered from a human donor in good health.

There are a few counts of this clonotype. The rearrangement joins TRBV20-1 to TRBJ2-7, with D tentatively TRBD1 (5 bases). Trimming took 6 bases from V and 3 from J, leaving 18 bases between them. The CDR3 extends over 14 amino acids. CDR1 DFQATT and CDR2 SNEGSKA come from the germline V gene (reference sequence). CDR3 coding DNA: TGCAGTGCCCATCCCGGTCAGGGTTTCTACGAGCAGTACTTC. Residues: CSAHPGQGFYEQYF.

This chain uses TRBV7-2 with TRBJ1-1; 9 bases align to TRBD1. V was clipped by 0 bases and J by 2 bases; unmatched bases: 4. CDR3 length equals 16 residues. Germline V gives CDR1 SGHTA, CDR2 FQGNSA. CDR3 DNA sequence: TGTGCCAGCAGCTTAGCTGGGACAGGGTTTAACACTGAAGCTTTCTTT. It yields the protein CASSLAGTGFNTEAFF.

This clonotype was observed a few times. The chain recombines TRBV7-3 with TRBJ2-3; 12 bases line up with TRBD2. The CDR3 is made up of 15 amino acids. V shed 1 base and J 6 bases; nucleotides not matched to a gene: 2. Germline-derived CDR1 and CDR2 are SGHTA and FQGTGA. CDR3 DNA sequence: TGTGCCAGCAGCTTAAAAGGGACTAGCGGGGATACGCAGTATTTT. Translation gives CASSLKGTSGDTQYF.

This clonotype occurred once. V is TRBV20-1 and J is TRBJ2-1; D gene ambiguous. Germline CDR1 reads DFQATT; CDR2 reads SNEGSKA (reference sequence). The CDR3 covers 16 residues. V shed 3 bases and J shed 2 bases, with 17 bases lying between them. CDR3 region: CSASPLGKPAYNEQFF. The CDR3 DNA follows: TGCAGTGCTAGCCCCTTGGGGAAACCCGCCTACAATGAGCAGTTCTTC.

This rearrangement joins TRBV20-1 to TRBJ2-3, with a weak D call TRBD1 (5 bases). This CDR3 region has 14 residues. From germline, CDR1 is DFQATT and CDR2 SNEGSKA (reference sequence). The V end lost 3 bases, the J end lost 5 bases, and 15 bases lay between the germline ends. CDR3 residues: CSARERGLGDTQYF. CDR3 nucleotides: TGCAGTGCTAGGGAAAGGGGATTGGGAGATACGCAGTATTTT.

The rearrangement links TRBV14 to TRBJ2-5, with 8 bases matching TRBD1. This CDR3 is 15 amino acids long. J was trimmed by 4 bases and V by 4 bases; bases with no gene match: 8. Germline CDR1 SGHDN, CDR2 FVKESK. For the CDR3, the DNA is TGTGCCAGCAGCCGGGACAGGCTACATATAGAGACCCAGTACTTC. It specifies CASSRDRLHIETQYF.

This clonotype was seen only once. Since a much larger clone is just one base distant, this may be a read error. V gene TRBV29-1 combines with J gene TRBJ1-1, with TRBD1 as a possible D gene (6 bases). Germline V CDR1 and CDR2: SQVTM, ANQGSEA. The length of the CDR3 is 14 residues. In DNA, the CDR3 is TGCAACGTCGGGACACTATCGACGAACACTGAAGCTTTCTTT. It translates to CNVGTLSTNTEAFF.

This chain joins TRBV5-4 and TRBJ2-4, with TRBD2 identical over 14 bases. This CDR3 has 16 residues. V lost 4 bases and J lost 3; bases outside the gene matches: 3. Per germline, CDR1 SGHNT and CDR2 YYREEE (reference sequence). CDR3 region: CASSGTSGGVKNIQYF. Written as DNA, the CDR3 is TGTGCCAGCAGCGGGACTAGCGGGGGAGTCAAAAACATTCAGTACTTC.

CDR3 in amino acids: CASSLGGQGNEKLFF. CDR3 nucleotide sequence: TGTGCCAGCAGCTTAGGGGGACAGGGAAATGAAAAACTGTTTTTT. The J gene is TRBJ1-4, the V gene TRBV13; 9 bases agree with TRBD1. CDR1 PRHDT and CDR2 FYEKMQ come from the germline V gene (reference sequence). With 0 bases clipped from V and 5 bases from J, the junction kept 1 base outside the gene matches. The CDR3 contains 15 residues.

This chain links TRBV27 with TRBJ2-1; D may be TRBD2 (6 bases). The closer fit of TRBJ2-7 to the DNA end suggests the J call may be wrong. CDR3 length: 14 residues. Germline assignment: CDR1 MNHEY and CDR2 SMNVEV (reference sequence). CDR3 loop: CATKGGDSYNEQYF. CDR3 nucleotides: TGTGCCACCAAGGGCGGGGACTCCTACAATGAGCAGTACTTC.

This chain uses TRBV7-8 with TRBJ2-7, with D tentatively TRBD1 or TRBD2 (5 bases each). CDR3 length: 16 amino acids. V dropped 5 bases and J dropped 10 bases, with 27 bases sitting between them. Germline V lookup: CDR1 SGHVS, CDR2 FQNEAQ. CDR3 in amino acids: CASSPVRGASLRAQYF. The DNA for the CDR3 is TGTGCCAGCAGCCCAGTTCGTGGGGCTAGCCTGAGGGCCCAGTACTTC.

This clonotype turned up a few times. The chain uses TRBV29-1 and TRBJ2-1; 7 bases align to TRBD2. This CDR3 is 12 amino acids long. V trimming: 0 bases; J trimming: 8 bases; junction bases outside the gene matches: 1. CDR1 and CDR2 (germline): SQVTM, ANQGSEA. CDR3 sequence reads: CSVEDRGDEQFF. DNA of the CDR3: TGCAGCGTTGAAGATCGGGGGGATGAGCAGTTCTTC.

This clonotype has just a few counts. V and J are TRBV4-1 and TRBJ2-3, with 9 bases matching TRBD2. V dropped 2 bases and J dropped 3; count of bases not matched to a gene: 6. Germline loops: CDR1 MGHRA, CDR2 YSYEKL. This CDR3 region has 16 residues. CDR3 bases: TGCGCCAGCAGCCAATGGACTAGCGTTCGGACAGATACGCAGTATTTT. It yields the protein CASSQWTSVRTDTQYF.

This chain uses TRBV28 with TRBJ2-1; 11 bases agree with TRBD1. V trimming: 5 bases; J trimming: 2 bases; junction bases outside the gene matches: 5. Germline CDR1 reads MDHEN; CDR2 reads SYDVKM. The CDR3 has 16 amino acids. CDR3 DNA: TGTGCCAGCAGTAACACGGACAGGGGGCCCTACAATGAGCAGTTCTTC. Translated, it gives CASSNTDRGPYNEQFF.

This clonotype was seen a few times. V usage is TRBV6-2 or TRBV6-3 and J usage is TRBJ2-3, with D possibly matching TRBD2 (6 bases). CDR1 MNHEY and CDR2 SVGEGT come from the germline V gene. Trimming stripped 10 bases from V and 1 base from J, with 15 bases between. The CDR3 loop spans 14 amino acids. The CDR3 loop is CATAGGLGTDTQYF. CDR3 nucleotides: TGTGCCACAGCCGGGGGTCTAGGCACAGATACGCAGTATTTT.

This clonotype was observed many times. The V call is TRBV6-5, the J call TRBJ1-1; D may be TRBD1 (6 bases). The CDR3 runs 13 residues. V gave up 2 bases and J gave up 7 bases, with 11 bases separating them. CDR1 is MNHEY and CDR2 is SVGAGI in the germline V gene. CDR3 protein: CASSYAGQLEAFF. DNA for the CDR3: TGTGCCAGCAGTTACGCCGGACAGCTTGAAGCTTTCTTT.

This clonotype came up a few times. This rearrangement joins TRBV20-1 to TRBJ2-3; unclear D gene. V dropped 5 bases and J dropped 5 bases, with 8 bases sitting between them. CDR1 is DFQATT and CDR2 is SNEGSKA in the germline V gene (reference sequence). The CDR3 has 11 amino acids. The CDR3 loop reads CSAPVIDTQYF. The CDR3 region has the DNA TGCAGTGCTCCCGTCATAGATACGCAGTATTTT.

This clonotype was counted only a few times. The CDR3 here is CSASEGGANVLTF. The CDR3 DNA follows: TGCAGCGCCTCCGAGGGGGGGGCCAACGTCCTGACTTTC. This rearrangement joins TRBV29-1 to TRBJ2-6; the D call may be TRBD1 or TRBD2 (5 bases each). Trimming took 7 bases from V and 4 from J, leaving 11 bases between them. The CDR3 covers 13 residues. Germline CDR1 reads SQVTM; CDR2 reads ANQGSEA.

The genes are TRBV5-6 and TRBJ2-4, with 9 nucleotides matching TRBD1. Judging by the DNA end, TRBJ2-7 fits better; the J call may be wrong. The CDR3 totals 15 residues. Germline CDR1 SGHDT, CDR2 YYEEEE. The CDR3 region has the DNA TGTGCCAGCAGCCGCGGGACAGGGTACGTCTACGAGCAGTACTTC. Amino acids: CASSRGTGYVYEQYF.

The rearrangement joins TRBV11-2 to TRBJ2-7, with D perhaps being TRBD1 or TRBD2 (6 bases each). Trimming took 3 bases from V and 2 from J, leaving 14 bases between them. Germline CDR1 SGHAT, CDR2 FQNNGV. The CDR3 is 15 residues long. The CDR3 loop reads CASSLRGEGTYEQYF. In DNA form, the CDR3 reads TGTGCCAGCAGCTTGAGGGGGGAAGGGACCTACGAGCAGTACTTC.

This clonotype was seen a few times. The J gene is TRBJ1-2, the V gene TRBV13; D call uncertain. The CDR3 contains 14 residues. With 3 bases removed from V and 0 bases from J, the gap between germline ends came to 8 bases. Looked up from germline, CDR1 is PRHDT and CDR2 is FYEKMQ (reference sequence). The CDR3 DNA is TGTGCCAGCAGCTTCAGACTAGCTAACTATGGCTACACCTTC. Its protein product is CASSFRLANYGYTF.

The chain carries TRBV30 and TRBJ2-1, with D possibly TRBD2 on 6 matching bases. The germline V gene has CDR1 GTSNPN and CDR2 SVGIG (reference sequence). This CDR3 is 13 amino acids long. The ends were cut back, 4 bases at V and 10 bases at J, with 17 bases in the middle. The CDR3 protein is CAWMVGGPREQFF. Here the CDR3 DNA reads TGTGCCTGGATGGTGGGGGGACCACGGGAGCAGTTCTTC.